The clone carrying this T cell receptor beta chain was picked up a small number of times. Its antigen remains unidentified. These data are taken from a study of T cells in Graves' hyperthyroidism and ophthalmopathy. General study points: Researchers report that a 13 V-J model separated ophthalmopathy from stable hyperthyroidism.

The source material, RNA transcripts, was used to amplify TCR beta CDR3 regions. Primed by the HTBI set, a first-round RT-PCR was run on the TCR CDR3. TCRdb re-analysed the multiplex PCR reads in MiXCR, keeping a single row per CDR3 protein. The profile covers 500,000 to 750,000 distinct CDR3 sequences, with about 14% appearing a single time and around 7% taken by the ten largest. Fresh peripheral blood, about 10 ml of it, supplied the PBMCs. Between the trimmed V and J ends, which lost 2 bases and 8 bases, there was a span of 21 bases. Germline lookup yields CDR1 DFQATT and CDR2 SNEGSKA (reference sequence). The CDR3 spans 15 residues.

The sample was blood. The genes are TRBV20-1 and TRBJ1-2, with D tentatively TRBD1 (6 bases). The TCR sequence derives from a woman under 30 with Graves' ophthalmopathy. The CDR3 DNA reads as TGCAGTGCTAGAACCGGGGGCAGGCCTCCGGGGGGCTACACCTTC. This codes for CSARTGGRPPGGYTF.